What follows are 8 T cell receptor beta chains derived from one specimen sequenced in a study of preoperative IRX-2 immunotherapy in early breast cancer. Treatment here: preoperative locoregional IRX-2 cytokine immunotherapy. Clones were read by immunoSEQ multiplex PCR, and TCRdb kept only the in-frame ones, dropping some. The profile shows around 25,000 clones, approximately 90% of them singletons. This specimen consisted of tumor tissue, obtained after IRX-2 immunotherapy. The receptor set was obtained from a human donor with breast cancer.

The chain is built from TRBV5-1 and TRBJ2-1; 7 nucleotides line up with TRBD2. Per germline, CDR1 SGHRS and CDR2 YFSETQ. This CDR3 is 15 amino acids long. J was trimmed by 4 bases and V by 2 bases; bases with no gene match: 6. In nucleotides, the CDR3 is TGCGCCAGCAGCTTTCGCGGGGGACCTTACAATGAGCAGTTCTTC. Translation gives CASSFRGGPYNEQFF.

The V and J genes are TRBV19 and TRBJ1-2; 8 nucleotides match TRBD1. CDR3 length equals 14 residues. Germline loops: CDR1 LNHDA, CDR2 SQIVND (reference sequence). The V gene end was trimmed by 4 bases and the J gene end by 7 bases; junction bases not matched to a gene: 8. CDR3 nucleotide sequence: TGTGCCAGTAGTACCGGACAGGGTTCGGGTGGCTACACCTTC. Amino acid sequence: CASSTGQGSGGYTF.

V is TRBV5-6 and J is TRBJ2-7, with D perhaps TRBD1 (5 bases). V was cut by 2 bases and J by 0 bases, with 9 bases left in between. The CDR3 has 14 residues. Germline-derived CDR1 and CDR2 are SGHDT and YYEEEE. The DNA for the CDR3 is TGTGCCAGCAGCTTAGGACAAAGCTCCTACGAGCAGTACGTC. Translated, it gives CASSLGQSSYEQYV.

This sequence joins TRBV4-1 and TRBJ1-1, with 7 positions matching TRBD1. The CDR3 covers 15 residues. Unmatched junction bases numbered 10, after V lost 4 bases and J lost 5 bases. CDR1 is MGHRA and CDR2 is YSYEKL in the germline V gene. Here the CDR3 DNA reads TGCGCCAGCAGCCTGGGTCCAGGGGGATTAACTGAAGCTTTCTTT. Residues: CASSLGPGGLTEAFF.

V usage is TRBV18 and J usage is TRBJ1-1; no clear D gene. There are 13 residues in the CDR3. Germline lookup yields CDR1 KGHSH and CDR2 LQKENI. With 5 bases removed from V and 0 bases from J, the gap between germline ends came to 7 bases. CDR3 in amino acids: CASSLPLNTEAFF. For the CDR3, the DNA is TGTGCCAGCTCATTGCCACTGAACACTGAAGCTTTCTTT.

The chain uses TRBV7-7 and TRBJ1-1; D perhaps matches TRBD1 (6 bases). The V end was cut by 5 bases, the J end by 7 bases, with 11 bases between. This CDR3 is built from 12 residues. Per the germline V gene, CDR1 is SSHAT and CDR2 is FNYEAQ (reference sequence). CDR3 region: CASSPLTGEAFF. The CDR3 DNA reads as TGTGCCAGCAGCCCATTGACAGGTGAAGCTTTCTTT.

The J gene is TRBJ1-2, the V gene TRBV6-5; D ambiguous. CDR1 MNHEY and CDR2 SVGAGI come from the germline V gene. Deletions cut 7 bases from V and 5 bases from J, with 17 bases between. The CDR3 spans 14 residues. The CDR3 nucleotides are TGTGCCAGCAAAGCGGCTATCGGAGTTTATGGCTACACCTTC. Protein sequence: CASKAAIGVYGYTF.

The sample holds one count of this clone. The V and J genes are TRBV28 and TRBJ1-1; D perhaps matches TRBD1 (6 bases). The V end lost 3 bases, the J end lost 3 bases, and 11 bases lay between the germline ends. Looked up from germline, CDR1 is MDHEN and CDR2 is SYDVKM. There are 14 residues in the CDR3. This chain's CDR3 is CASSLGRGDTEAFF. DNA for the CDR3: TGTGCCAGCAGTTTGGGAAGGGGGGACACTGAAGCTTTCTTT.